This entry is about one T cell receptor (beta chain). This sample was included in a study of early T cells in non-severe SARS-CoV-2 infection. Background on the study: Unsorted whole-blood RNA was sequenced in bulk, leaving chains unpaired.

In germline, CDR1 is SQVTM, CDR2 ANQGSEA. The V gene lost 4 bases and the J gene lost 1 base, with 7 bases spanning the gap. The length of the CDR3 is 12 residues. Separate cDNA molecules each had unique molecular identifiers attached to them. TCRdb processed the 5' RACE reads anew with MiXCR; each CDR3 protein has one entry. Among fewer than 120,000 distinct CDR3 sequences, roughly 12% were seen once, and the ten largest hold approximately 4%. The gene calls are TRBV29-1 and TRBJ1-1; no clear D gene. The receptor comes from an adult who was a healthcare worker with PCR-confirmed SARS-CoV-2 infection or an uninfected control (not recorded which). The material sequenced was whole blood, taken at baseline. CDR3 nucleotide sequence: TGCAGCGTTGGGCGAAAGAACACTGAAGCTTTCTTT. It is translated as CSVGRKNTEAFF.